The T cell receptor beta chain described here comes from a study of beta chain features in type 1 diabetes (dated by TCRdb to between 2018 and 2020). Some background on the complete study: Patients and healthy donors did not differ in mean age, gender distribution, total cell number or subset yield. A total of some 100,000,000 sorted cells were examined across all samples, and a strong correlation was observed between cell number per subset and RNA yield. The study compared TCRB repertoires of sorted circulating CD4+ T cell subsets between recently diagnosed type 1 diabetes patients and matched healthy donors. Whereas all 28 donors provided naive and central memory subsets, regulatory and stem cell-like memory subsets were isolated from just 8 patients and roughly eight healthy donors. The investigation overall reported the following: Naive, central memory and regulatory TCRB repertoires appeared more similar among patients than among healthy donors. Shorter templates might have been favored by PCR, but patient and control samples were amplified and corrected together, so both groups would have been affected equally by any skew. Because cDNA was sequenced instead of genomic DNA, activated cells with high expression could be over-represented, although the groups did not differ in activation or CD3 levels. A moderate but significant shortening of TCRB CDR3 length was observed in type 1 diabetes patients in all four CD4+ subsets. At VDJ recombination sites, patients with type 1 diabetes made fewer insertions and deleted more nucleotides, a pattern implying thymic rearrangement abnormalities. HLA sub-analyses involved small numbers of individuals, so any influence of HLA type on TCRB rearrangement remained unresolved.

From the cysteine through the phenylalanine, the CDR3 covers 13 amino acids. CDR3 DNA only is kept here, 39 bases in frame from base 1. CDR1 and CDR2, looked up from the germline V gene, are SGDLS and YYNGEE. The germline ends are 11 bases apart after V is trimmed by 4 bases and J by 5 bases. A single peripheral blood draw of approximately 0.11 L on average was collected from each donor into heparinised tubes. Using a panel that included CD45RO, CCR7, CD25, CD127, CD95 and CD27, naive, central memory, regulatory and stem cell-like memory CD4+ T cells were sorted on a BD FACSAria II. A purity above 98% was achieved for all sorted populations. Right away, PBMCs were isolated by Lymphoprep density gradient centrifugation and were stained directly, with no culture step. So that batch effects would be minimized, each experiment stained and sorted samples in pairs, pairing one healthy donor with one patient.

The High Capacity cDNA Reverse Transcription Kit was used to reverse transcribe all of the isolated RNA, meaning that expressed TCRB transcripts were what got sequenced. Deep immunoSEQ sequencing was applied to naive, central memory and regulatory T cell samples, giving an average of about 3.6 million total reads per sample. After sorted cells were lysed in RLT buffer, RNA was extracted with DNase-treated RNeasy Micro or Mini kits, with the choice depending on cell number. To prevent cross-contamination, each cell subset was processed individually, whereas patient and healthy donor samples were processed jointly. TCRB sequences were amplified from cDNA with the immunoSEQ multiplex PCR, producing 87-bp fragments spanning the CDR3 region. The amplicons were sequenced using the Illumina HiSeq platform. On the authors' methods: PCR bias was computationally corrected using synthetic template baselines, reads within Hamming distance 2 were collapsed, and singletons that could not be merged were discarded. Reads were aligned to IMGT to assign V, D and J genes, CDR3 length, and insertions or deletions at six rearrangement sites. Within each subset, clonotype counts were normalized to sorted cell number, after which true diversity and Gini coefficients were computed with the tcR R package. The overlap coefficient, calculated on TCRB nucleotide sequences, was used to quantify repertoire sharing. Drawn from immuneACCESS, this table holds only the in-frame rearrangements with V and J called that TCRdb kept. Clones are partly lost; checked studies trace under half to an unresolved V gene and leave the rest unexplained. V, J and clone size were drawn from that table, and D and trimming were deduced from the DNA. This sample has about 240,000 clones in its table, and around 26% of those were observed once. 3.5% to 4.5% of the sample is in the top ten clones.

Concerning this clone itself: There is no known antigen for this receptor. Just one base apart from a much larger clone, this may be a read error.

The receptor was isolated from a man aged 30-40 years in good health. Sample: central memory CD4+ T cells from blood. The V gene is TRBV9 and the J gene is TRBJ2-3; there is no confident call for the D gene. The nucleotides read TGTGCCAGCAGCCCCGCCGGCAGAGATACGCAGTATTTT. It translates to CASSPAGRDTQYF.